The 12 T cell receptor beta chains below all came from one sample that was sequenced in a study of T cell repertoires in cytomegalovirus infection. Via MiXCR, TCRdb re-called the reads, giving one row per CDR3 protein. Among some 300,000 distinct CDR3 sequences listed, 15% to 20% were seen once. The sample comprised PBMCs. The receptors were sampled from a human donor in good health (CMV status not recorded). Some clones in this sample may be carry-over from other donors' samples.

This clonotype was detected ten times or more. This sequence joins TRBV6-1 and TRBJ2-1; D uncertain. Trimming removed 8 bases at V and 0 bases at J, with 8 bases between. Germline V gene lookup returns CDR1 MNHNS and CDR2 SASEGT. The CDR3 extends over 13 amino acids. CDR3 coding DNA: TGTGCCAGCGGGATAAGCTCCTACAATGAGCAGTTCTTC. Protein sequence: CASGISSYNEQFF.

The gene calls are TRBV10-3 and TRBJ2-2, with D unclear. This CDR3 spans 13 amino acids. The germline CDR1 and CDR2 sequences are ENHRY and SYGVKD. V lost 6 bases and J lost 2, with 7 bases in between. CDR3 sequence: CAIRWENTGELFF. CDR3 bases: TGTGCCATCAGATGGGAAAACACCGGGGAGCTGTTTTTT.

This clonotype was detected many times. The V call is TRBV7-2, the J call TRBJ1-5; D is undetermined. The germline CDR1 and CDR2 sequences are SGHTA and FQGNSA. The CDR3 covers 15 residues. V dropped 1 base and J dropped 8 bases, with 15 bases sitting between them. CDR3 residues: CASSLGPLGKKPQHF. In DNA form, the CDR3 reads TGTGCCAGCAGCTTAGGGCCCCTAGGGAAGAAGCCCCAGCATTTT.

This clonotype has a count of ten or more. The DNA for the CDR3 is TGTGCCTGGGGGGCTGGGGCGAACACTGAAGCTTTCTTT. Translation: CAWGAGANTEAFF. The rearrangement links TRBV7-2 to TRBJ1-1; possibly TRBD1 for D (6 bases). The CDR3 has 13 amino acids. Looked up from germline, CDR1 is SGHTA and CDR2 is FQGNSA. Trimming pared 11 bases from V and 1 base from J, leaving 14 bases between.

This clonotype showed up many times. V and J are TRBV10-3 and TRBJ1-5; D unresolved. This CDR3 is built from 12 residues. V lost 6 bases and J lost 4, with 7 bases in between. Germline CDR1 ENHRY, CDR2 SYGVKD. Written as DNA, the CDR3 is TGTGCCATCAGCCAGGAAAATCAGCCCCAGCATTTT. It is translated as CAISQENQPQHF.

This clonotype has ten or more counts. CDR3 sequence: CATSVQGSPGDTQYF. CDR3 coding DNA: TGTGCCACCAGTGTCCAGGGATCACCCGGGGATACGCAGTATTTT. The genes are TRBV24-1 and TRBJ2-3; D perhaps matches TRBD1 (5 bases). The CDR3 length is 15 residues. Trimming pared 5 bases from V and 6 bases from J, leaving 17 bases between. CDR1 and CDR2 from the germline V gene are KGHDR and SFDVKD.

This chain links TRBV12-3 or TRBV12-4 with TRBJ1-2, with TRBD1 as a possible D gene (5 bases). This CDR3 has 13 residues. V shed 7 bases and J shed 1 base, with 10 bases lying between them. The CDR3 spells CASTARDNYGYTF. As DNA, the CDR3 is TGTGCCAGCACCGCCAGGGATAACTATGGCTACACCTTC.

The V gene is TRBV5-1, the J gene TRBJ1-3, with D possibly matching TRBD1 (5 bases). Germline V CDR1 and CDR2: SGHRS, YFSETQ. The CDR3 length is 17 residues. V gave up 1 base and J gave up 1 base, with 15 bases separating them. CDR3 DNA sequence: TGCGCCAGCAGCTTGACCCCATGGGGGGTTTCTGGAAACACCATATATTTT. It translates to CASSLTPWGVSGNTIYF.

This clonotype showed up many times. The V and J genes are TRBV7-2 and TRBJ2-2, with TRBD2 matching 8 bases. The CDR3 length is 16 residues. Trimming removed 4 bases from V and 0 bases from J; junction bases left unmatched: 4. Per germline, CDR1 SGHTA and CDR2 FQGNSA. This CDR3 is CASSSNSGANTGELFF. The CDR3 DNA is TGTGCCAGCAGCTCAAATAGCGGGGCGAACACCGGGGAGCTGTTTTTT.

The sample holds a few counts of this clonotype. The V call is TRBV20-1, the J call TRBJ2-3; 10 bases fit TRBD2. From germline, CDR1 is DFQATT and CDR2 SNEGSKA (reference sequence). The trim removed 5 bases at V and 5 bases at J, leaving 10 bases unmatched. The CDR3 loop spans 15 amino acids. CDR3 DNA sequence: TGCAGTGCTCTTCGTACTAGCGGGGTAGGAGATACGCAGTATTTT. This gives the protein CSALRTSGVGDTQYF.

This clonotype was recorded a few times. The chain joins TRBV7-2 to TRBJ2-3; no reliable D call. Germline V gene lookup returns CDR1 SGHTA and CDR2 FQGNSA. V dropped 0 bases and J dropped 0 bases, with 4 bases sitting between them. This CDR3 has 14 amino acids. For the CDR3, the DNA is TGTGCCAGCAGCTTAGCGATTAGCACAGATACGCAGTATTTT. Its translation: CASSLAISTDTQYF.

There are a few counts of this clonotype. The genes are TRBV5-1 and TRBJ1-2; D not resolved. Trimming removed 4 bases from V and 5 bases from J, with 12 bases in between. The CDR3 extends over 13 amino acids. Germline assignment: CDR1 SGHRS and CDR2 YFSETQ. The CDR3 DNA follows: TGCGCCAGCAGCGGCGACGGCTCGTATGGCTACACCTTC. Protein: CASSGDGSYGYTF.